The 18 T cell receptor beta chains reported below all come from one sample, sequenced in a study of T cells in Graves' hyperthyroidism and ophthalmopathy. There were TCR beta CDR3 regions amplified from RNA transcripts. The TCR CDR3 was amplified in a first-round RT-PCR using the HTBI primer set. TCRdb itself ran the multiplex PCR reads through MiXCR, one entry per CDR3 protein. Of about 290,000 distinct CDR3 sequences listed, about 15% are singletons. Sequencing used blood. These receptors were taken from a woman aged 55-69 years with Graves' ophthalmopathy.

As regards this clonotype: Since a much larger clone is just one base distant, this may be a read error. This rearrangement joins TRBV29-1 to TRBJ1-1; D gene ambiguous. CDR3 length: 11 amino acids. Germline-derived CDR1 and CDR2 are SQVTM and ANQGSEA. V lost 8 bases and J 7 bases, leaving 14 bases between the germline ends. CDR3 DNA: TGCAGCCCGAATATGGGCCTTGAAGCTTTCTTT. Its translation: CSPNMGLEAFF.

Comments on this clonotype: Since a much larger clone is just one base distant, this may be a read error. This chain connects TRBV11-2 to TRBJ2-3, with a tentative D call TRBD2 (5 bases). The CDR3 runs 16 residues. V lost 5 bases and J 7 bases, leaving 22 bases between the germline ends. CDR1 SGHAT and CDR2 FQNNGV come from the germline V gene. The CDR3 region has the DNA TGTGCCAGCAGCCCTCCGCGGGCTGGCGGAGCTAATACGCAGTATTTT. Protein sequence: CASSPPRAGGANTQYF.

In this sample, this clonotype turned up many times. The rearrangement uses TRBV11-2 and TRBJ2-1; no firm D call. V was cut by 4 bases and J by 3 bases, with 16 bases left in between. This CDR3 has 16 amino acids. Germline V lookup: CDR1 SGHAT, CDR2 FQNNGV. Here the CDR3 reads CASSYLFKADYNEQFF. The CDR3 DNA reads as TGTGCCAGCAGCTACCTTTTCAAGGCAGACTACAATGAGCAGTTCTTC.

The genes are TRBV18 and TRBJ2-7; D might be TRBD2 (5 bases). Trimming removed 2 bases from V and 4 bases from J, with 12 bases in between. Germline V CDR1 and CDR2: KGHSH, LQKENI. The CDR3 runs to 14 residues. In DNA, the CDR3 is TGTGCCAGCTCACCATCGGAGGCCCGGTACGAGCAGTACTTC. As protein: CASSPSEARYEQYF.

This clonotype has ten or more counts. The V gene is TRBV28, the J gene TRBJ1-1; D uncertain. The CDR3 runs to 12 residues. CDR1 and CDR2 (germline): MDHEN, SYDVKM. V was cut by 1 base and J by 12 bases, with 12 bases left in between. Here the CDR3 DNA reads TGTGCCAGCAGTTTATTGGCCCTGGCAACTTTCTTT. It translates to CASSLLALATFF.

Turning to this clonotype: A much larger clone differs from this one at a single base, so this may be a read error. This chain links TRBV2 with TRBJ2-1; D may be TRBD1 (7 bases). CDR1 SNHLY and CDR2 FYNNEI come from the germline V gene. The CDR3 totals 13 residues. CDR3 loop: CASDREVYNEQSF. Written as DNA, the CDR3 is TGTGCCAGTGACAGGGAGGTTTACAATGAGCAGTCCTTC.

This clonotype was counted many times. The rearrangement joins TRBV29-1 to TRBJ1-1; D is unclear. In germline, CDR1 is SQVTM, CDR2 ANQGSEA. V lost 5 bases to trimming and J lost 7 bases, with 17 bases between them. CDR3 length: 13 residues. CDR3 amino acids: CSVLRVSGSEAFF. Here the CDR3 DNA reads TGCAGCGTTCTAAGAGTCTCCGGCAGTGAAGCTTTCTTT. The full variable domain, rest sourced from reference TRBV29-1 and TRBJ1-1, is SAVISQKPSRDICQRGTSLTIQCQVDSQVTMMFWYRQQPGQSLTLIATANQGSEATYESGFVIDKFPISRPNLTFSTLTVSNMSPEDSSIYLCSVLRVSGSEAFFGQGTRLTVV.

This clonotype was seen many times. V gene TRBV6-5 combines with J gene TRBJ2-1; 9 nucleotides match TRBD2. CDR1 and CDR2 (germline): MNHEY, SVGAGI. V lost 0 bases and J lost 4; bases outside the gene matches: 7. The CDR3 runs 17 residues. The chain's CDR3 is CASSYSGPSGIYNEQFF. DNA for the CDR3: TGTGCCAGCAGTTACTCGGGACCTAGCGGGATTTACAATGAGCAGTTCTTC.

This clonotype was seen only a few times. CDR3 loop: CASSYWGASYNEQFF. In DNA form, the CDR3 reads TGTGCCAGCAGCTACTGGGGGGCCTCCTACAATGAGCAGTTCTTC. V is TRBV7-9 and J is TRBJ2-1, with D perhaps TRBD1 or TRBD2 (6 bases each). The V end was cut by 4 bases, the J end by 0 bases, with 10 bases between. This CDR3 has 15 residues. The germline V gene has CDR1 SEHNR and CDR2 FQNEAQ (reference sequence).

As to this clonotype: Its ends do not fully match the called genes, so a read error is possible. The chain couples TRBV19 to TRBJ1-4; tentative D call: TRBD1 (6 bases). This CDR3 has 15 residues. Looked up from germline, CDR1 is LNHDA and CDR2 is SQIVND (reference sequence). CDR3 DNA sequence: TGTGCCAGTAGCATAGATTGGGGGGCTGACGAAAAACTGTTTTTT. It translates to CASSIDWGADEKLFF.

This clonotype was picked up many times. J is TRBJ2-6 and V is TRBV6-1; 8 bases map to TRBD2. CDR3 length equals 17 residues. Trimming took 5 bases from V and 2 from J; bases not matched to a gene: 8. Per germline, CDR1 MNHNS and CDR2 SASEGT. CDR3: CASSYSAGETGANVLTF. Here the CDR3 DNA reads TGTGCCAGCAGTTATTCAGCGGGAGAAACTGGGGCCAACGTCCTGACTTTC.

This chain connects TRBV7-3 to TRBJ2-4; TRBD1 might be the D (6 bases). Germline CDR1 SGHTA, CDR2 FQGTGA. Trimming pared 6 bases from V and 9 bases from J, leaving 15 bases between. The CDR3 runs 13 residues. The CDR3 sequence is CASSHSVGGIQYF. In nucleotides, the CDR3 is TGTGCCAGCAGTCACTCAGTAGGGGGCATTCAGTACTTC.

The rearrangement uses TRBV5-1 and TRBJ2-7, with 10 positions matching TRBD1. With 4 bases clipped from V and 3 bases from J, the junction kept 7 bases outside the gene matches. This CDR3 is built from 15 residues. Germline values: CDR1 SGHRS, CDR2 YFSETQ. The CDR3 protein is CASSTGQGILYEQYF. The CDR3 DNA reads TGCGCCAGCAGCACGGGACAGGGGATCCTCTACGAGCAGTACTTC.

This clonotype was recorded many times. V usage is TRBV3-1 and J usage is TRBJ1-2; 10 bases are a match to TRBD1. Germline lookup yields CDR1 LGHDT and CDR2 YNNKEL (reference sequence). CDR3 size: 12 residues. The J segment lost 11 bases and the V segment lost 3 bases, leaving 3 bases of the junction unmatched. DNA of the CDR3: TGTGCCAGCAGCCAGACAGGGGGCGGGTACACCTTC. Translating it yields CASSQTGGGYTF.

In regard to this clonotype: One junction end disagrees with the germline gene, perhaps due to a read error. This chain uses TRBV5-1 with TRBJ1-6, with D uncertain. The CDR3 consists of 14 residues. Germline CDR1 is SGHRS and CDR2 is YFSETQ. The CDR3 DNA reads TGCGCCAGCAGCTCCACCGCTTATAATTCACCCCTCCGCTTT. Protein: CASSSTAYNSPLRF.

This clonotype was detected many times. As DNA, the CDR3 is TGTGCCAGCAGATATAATACGAACACTGAAGCTTTCTTT. Protein product: CASRYNTNTEAFF. The chain carries TRBV28 and TRBJ1-1; no clear D. V lost 6 bases and J lost 1, with 9 bases in between. CDR1 is MDHEN, CDR2 SYDVKM, per germline. CDR3 size: 13 residues.

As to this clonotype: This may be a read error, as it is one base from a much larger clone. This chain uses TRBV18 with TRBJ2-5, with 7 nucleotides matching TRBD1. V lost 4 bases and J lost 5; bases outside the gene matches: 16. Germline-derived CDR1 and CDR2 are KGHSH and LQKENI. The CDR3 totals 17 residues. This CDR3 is CASSHGSRTGISETQYF. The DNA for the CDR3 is TGTGCCAGCTCACACGGAAGCCGGACAGGAATTTCTGAGACCCAGTACTTC.

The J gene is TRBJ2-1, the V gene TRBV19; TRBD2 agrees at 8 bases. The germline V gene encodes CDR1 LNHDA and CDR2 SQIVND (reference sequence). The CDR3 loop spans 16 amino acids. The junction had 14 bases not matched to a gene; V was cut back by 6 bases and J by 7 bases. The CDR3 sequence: CASRSIAGRTGNEQFF. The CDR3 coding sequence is TGTGCCAGTAGATCAATAGCGGGGCGAACCGGAAATGAGCAGTTCTTC.